The 28 T cell receptor beta chains given below trace back to one sample, sequenced in a study of regulatory T cells in long-lasting Graves disease. Time point here: newly diagnosed GD, antithyroid drugs for less than 3 months. PBMCs provided the RNA from which the TCR library was made. Arm-PCR of CDR3 regions and iRepertoire HTBI primers were used to build TCR beta libraries. TCRdb reanalysed the multiplex PCR reads using MiXCR and keeps one entry per CDR3 protein. The sample contains some 410,000 distinct CDR3 sequences, roughly 17% of which appear only once. The same sample was also studied in work on T cells in Graves' hyperthyroidism and ophthalmopathy.

The sequencing here drew on peripheral blood mononuclear cells (PBMCs), taken at new diagnosis, from a patient treated with antithyroid drugs. The receptors were gathered from a woman aged 25 to 39 with Graves disease.

V is TRBV20-1 and J is TRBJ1-3; possibly TRBD1 for D (5 bases). The V gene's germline CDR1 is DFQATT and CDR2 SNEGSKA (reference sequence). Trimming left V 1 base short and J 4 bases short, with 17 bases between. The CDR3 is 16 residues long. CDR3 residues: CSARGGAVEVGNTIYF. The CDR3, as DNA: TGCAGTGCTAGAGGTGGGGCCGTCGAAGTAGGAAACACCATATATTTT.

This clonotype came up many times. The genes are TRBV28 and TRBJ2-2; D possibly corresponds to TRBD1 (6 bases). This CDR3 is 17 amino acids long. Germline values: CDR1 MDHEN, CDR2 SYDVKM. The germline V and J ends were trimmed by 5 bases and 1 base, with 17 bases remaining between them. CDR3: CASSPQGLGKNTGELFF. CDR3 sequence (DNA): TGTGCCAGCAGTCCACAGGGTCTCGGGAAGAACACCGGGGAGCTGTTTTTT.

Note on this clonotype: This may be a read error: a much more frequent sequence differs by one nucleotide. The V and J genes are TRBV28 and TRBJ2-7; 8 nucleotides align to TRBD2. This CDR3 has 17 amino acids. Germline lookup yields CDR1 MDHEN and CDR2 SYDVKM. The CDR3: CAGSRISGTRVPYEQYF. DNA of the CDR3: TGTGCCGGCAGTCGGATTAGCGGGACTCGGGTTCCATACGAGCAGTACTTC.

The gene calls are TRBV11-2 and TRBJ2-1, with D hard to call. The CDR3 covers 14 residues. The germline V and J ends were trimmed by 3 bases and 9 bases, with 15 bases remaining between them. Germline lookup yields CDR1 SGHAT and CDR2 FQNNGV. As DNA, the CDR3 is TGTGCCAGCAGCTTCCCGACCATATCCAGTGAGCAGTTCTTC. Encoded protein: CASSFPTISSEQFF.

This clonotype showed up just a few times. The chain has TRBV5-1 and TRBJ1-1, with D unclear. The CDR3 sequence is 15 residues long. Germline values: CDR1 SGHRS, CDR2 YFSETQ. Trimming stripped 4 bases from V and 3 bases from J, with 16 bases between. The CDR3 sequence: CASSVSTQVYTEAFF. The CDR3 DNA follows: TGCGCCAGCAGCGTCTCGACACAAGTATACACTGAAGCTTTCTTT. Full variable domain (rest looked up from reference TRBV5-1 and TRBJ1-1): KAGVTQTPRYLIKTRGQQVTLSCSPISGHRSVSWYQQTPGQGLQFLFEYFSETQRNKGNFPGRFSGRQFSNSRSEMNVSTLELGDSALYLCASSVSTQVYTEAFFGQGTRLTVV.

This clonotype was counted at least ten times. This chain connects TRBV2 to TRBJ1-5, with D tentatively TRBD1 (5 bases). Germline lookup yields CDR1 SNHLY and CDR2 FYNNEI. The CDR3 consists of 16 residues. With 7 bases removed from V and 3 bases from J, the gap between germline ends came to 19 bases. The CDR3 is CASTYGDPGFNQPQHF. The CDR3 nucleotides read TGTGCCAGCACCTATGGGGACCCGGGGTTCAATCAGCCCCAGCATTTT.

This clonotype has a count of ten or more. The gene calls are TRBV20-1 and TRBJ2-7; a weak D match, TRBD1 (5 bases). V lost 0 bases and J 5 bases, leaving 8 bases between the germline ends. The V gene's germline CDR1 is DFQATT and CDR2 SNEGSKA (reference sequence). CDR3 length: 12 residues. The CDR3 DNA reads as TGCAGTGCTAGAGATAGGACACACGAGCAGTACTTC. This translates into CSARDRTHEQYF.

This clonotype was detected many times. The rearrangement uses TRBV7-2 and TRBJ1-2; no clear D. Looked up from germline, CDR1 is SGHTA and CDR2 is FQGNSA. Trimming cost V 1 base and J 2 bases, with 2 bases left between them. CDR3 length: 12 residues. The CDR3 nucleotides are TGTGCCAGCAGCTTAGTCAACTATGGCTACACCTTC. Its protein product is CASSLVNYGYTF.

This clonotype showed up many times. The J gene is TRBJ2-7, the V gene TRBV18, with a weak D call TRBD1 (6 bases). The CDR3 has 16 residues. Germline V lookup: CDR1 KGHSH, CDR2 LQKENI. Trimming left V 0 bases short and J 3 bases short, with 15 bases between. CDR3 region: CASSPPNRATGYEQYF. The CDR3 DNA reads as TGTGCCAGCTCACCACCTAACAGGGCCACGGGCTACGAGCAGTACTTC.

This clonotype was detected ten times or more. The junction differs from germline at one of its ends, possibly a read error. The chain has TRBV28 and TRBJ1-2, with unresolved D. The CDR3 runs 11 residues. The V gene's germline CDR1 is MDHEN and CDR2 SYDVKM. As DNA, the CDR3 is TGTGCTAGCAGCTATAACTATGGCTACACCTTC. The encoded protein is CASSYNYGYTF.

This clonotype occurred many times. The chain has TRBV20-1 and TRBJ2-1; D possibly corresponds to TRBD2 (6 bases). The germline V gene has CDR1 DFQATT and CDR2 SNEGSKA (reference sequence). The CDR3 length is 19 residues. V dropped 6 bases and J dropped 2 bases, with 29 bases sitting between them. The CDR3 reads CSAQPNFRWLAEPYNEQFF. The CDR3 DNA is TGCAGTGCGCAACCTAATTTCAGGTGGTTAGCGGAACCCTACAATGAGCAGTTCTTC.

This clonotype was seen many times. The gene calls are TRBV29-1 and TRBJ2-1, with D unclear. This CDR3 is 16 amino acids long. In germline, CDR1 is SQVTM, CDR2 ANQGSEA. V lost 7 bases and J 3 bases, leaving 22 bases between the germline ends. The CDR3 region is CSAKDPKPAHYNEQFF. CDR3 bases: TGCAGCGCTAAGGACCCAAAACCCGCGCACTACAATGAGCAGTTCTTC.

Many counts were recorded for this clonotype. The chain recombines TRBV5-1 with TRBJ2-2; 7 positions match TRBD1. J was trimmed by 7 bases and V by 5 bases; bases with no gene match: 8. Per germline, CDR1 SGHRS and CDR2 YFSETQ. CDR3 length: 14 amino acids. CDR3 nucleotide sequence: TGCGCCAGCAGATACCAGGGGGTCAACGGGGAGCTGTTTTTT. Residues: CASRYQGVNGELFF.

This clonotype was detected a few times. A much larger clone differs by one base, so this may be a read error. The CDR3, as DNA: TGTACCAGCAGCCCCTCCCTAAACAATGAGCAGTTCTTC. It yields the protein CTSSPSLNNEQFF. This chain links TRBV12-3 or TRBV12-4 with TRBJ2-1; D is ambiguous. The CDR3 sequence is 13 residues long.

This clonotype was recorded at least ten times. V and J are TRBV13 and TRBJ2-1; D unclear. Trimming took off 5 bases at V and 0 bases at J, with 11 bases between the two ends. Looked up from germline, CDR1 is PRHDT and CDR2 is FYEKMQ (reference sequence). CDR3 length: 15 amino acids. Here the CDR3 DNA reads TGTGCCAGCAGCCAACAAGAGAGCTCCTACAATGAGCAGTTCTTC. It codes for CASSQQESSYNEQFF. The full variable domain, rest sourced from reference TRBV13 and TRBJ2-1, is AAGVIQSPRHLIKEKRETATLKCYPIPRHDTVYWYQQGPGQDPQFLISFYEKMQSDKGSIPDRFSAQQFSDYHSELNMSSLELGDSALYFCASSQQESSYNEQFFGPGTRLTVL.

This clonotype has a count of ten or more. The genes are TRBV3-1 and TRBJ1-6, with D hard to call. The V and J ends lost 1 base and 5 bases respectively, with 12 bases between them. The V gene's germline CDR1 is LGHDT and CDR2 YNNKEL (reference sequence). The CDR3 loop spans 16 amino acids. The CDR3 loop reads CASSQGPGGHNSPLHF. Written as DNA, the CDR3 is TGTGCCAGCAGCCAAGGGCCTGGCGGGCATAATTCACCCCTCCACTTT.

This clonotype has more than one count but fewer than ten. This sequence joins TRBV5-1 and TRBJ1-6; D is ambiguous. Trimming took off 0 bases at V and 7 bases at J, with 23 bases between the two ends. This CDR3 has 19 amino acids. The germline V gene has CDR1 SGHRS and CDR2 YFSETQ. CDR3 DNA: TGCGCCAGCAGCTTGGAGGCACAGAAGATCCAGTCGGGCAATTCACCCCTCCACTTT. This sequence encodes CASSLEAQKIQSGNSPLHF.

The gene calls are TRBV5-1 and TRBJ1-6; 7 bases agree with TRBD1. CDR1 is SGHRS, CDR2 YFSETQ, per germline. V gave up 3 bases and J gave up 3 bases; unmatched junction bases: 3. The CDR3 sequence is 15 residues long. The CDR3: CASSWDSLYNSPLHF. The CDR3 DNA reads as TGCGCCAGCAGCTGGGACAGCCTCTATAATTCACCCCTCCACTTT.

The table lists this clonotype with many counts. This rearrangement joins TRBV6-1 to TRBJ2-3; D might be TRBD2 (6 bases). The length of the CDR3 is 14 residues. The ends were cut back, 7 bases at V and 6 bases at J, with 17 bases in the middle. Germline V gives CDR1 MNHNS, CDR2 SASEGT. CDR3 in amino acids: CASKSGGTADTQYF. The CDR3 nucleotides read TGTGCCAGCAAATCCGGCGGGACCGCGGATACGCAGTATTTT.

The chain recombines TRBV5-1 with TRBJ2-1; 11 nucleotides match TRBD2. Germline-derived CDR1 and CDR2 are SGHRS and YFSETQ. V dropped 4 bases and J dropped 9; count of bases not matched to a gene: 9. This CDR3 spans 15 amino acids. CDR3 DNA: TGCGCCAGCAGCGTAACTAGCGGGAGATTGAGTGAGCAGTTCTTC. Its protein product is CASSVTSGRLSEQFF.

The chain couples TRBV4-2 to TRBJ2-7; perhaps D is TRBD1 or TRBD2 (5 bases each). This CDR3 has 15 residues. Germline V CDR1 and CDR2: LGHNA, YNFKEQ. V was trimmed by 0 bases and J by 2 bases, leaving 11 bases between them. This CDR3 reads CASSQDRGQTYEQYF. The CDR3 DNA reads as TGTGCCAGCAGCCAAGATCGGGGCCAAACCTACGAGCAGTACTTC.

This clonotype was seen at least ten times. This chain connects TRBV3-1 to TRBJ2-1, with 13 bases matching TRBD2. Germline CDR1 and CDR2: LGHDT and YNNKEL (reference sequence). J lost 7 bases, V lost 5 bases, and 11 bases had no gene match. This CDR3 contains 17 residues. As DNA, the CDR3 is TGTGCCAGCAGCTCTACTCTGGGACTAGCGGGGCTGAATGAGCAGTTCTTC. This encodes CASSSTLGLAGLNEQFF.

The rearrangement uses TRBV7-2 and TRBJ2-3; D remains ambiguous. CDR3 length: 12 amino acids. CDR1 and CDR2 from the germline V gene are SGHTA and FQGNSA. V lost 3 bases, J lost 4 bases, and 5 bases lay in between. CDR3 nucleotides: TGTGCCAGCAGCTTTCTTCCAGATACGCAGTATTTT. Its translation is CASSFLPDTQYF.

This clonotype has a count of ten or more. This chain joins TRBV2 and TRBJ2-2, with 10 bases identical to TRBD2. The CDR3 covers 21 residues. V lost 4 bases, J lost 4 bases, and 21 bases stayed unmatched. In germline, CDR1 is SNHLY, CDR2 FYNNEI. The CDR3 DNA sequence: TGTGCCAGCAGTGTTATCCGACCGGGACTAGCGACTATTGGTGGCACCGGGGAGCTGTTTTTT. Translation gives CASSVIRPGLATIGGTGELFF.

The V call is TRBV6-1, the J call TRBJ1-1; D is possibly TRBD1 (5 bases). Trimming left V 6 bases short and J 1 base short, with 6 bases between. Germline-derived CDR1 and CDR2 are MNHNS and SASEGT. The CDR3 sequence is 12 residues long. CDR3 DNA: TGTGCCAGCAGGGACAAGAACACTGAAGCTTTCTTT. Its protein is CASRDKNTEAFF.

The chain joins TRBV10-3 to TRBJ1-1; D might be TRBD1 (6 bases). Deletions cut 0 bases from V and 7 bases from J, with 12 bases between. This CDR3 has 14 residues. The germline CDR1 and CDR2 sequences are ENHRY and SYGVKD. The CDR3 nucleotides are TGTGCCATCAGTGAGTCGAGGGACAAGAGTGAAGCTTTCTTT. Translation gives CAISESRDKSEAFF.

This clonotype has ten or more counts. The chain is built from TRBV6-1 and TRBJ1-1, with D possibly TRBD1 on 6 matching bases. V shed 7 bases and J shed 0 bases, with 9 bases lying between them. Germline values: CDR1 MNHNS, CDR2 SASEGT. This CDR3 contains 13 residues. The DNA for the CDR3 is TGTGCCAGCAAAGAGGGGGTGAACACTGAAGCTTTCTTT. Protein sequence: CASKEGVNTEAFF.

About this clonotype itself: A much bigger clone sits one base away, suggesting this may be a read error. The rearrangement joins TRBV6-1 to TRBJ1-2, with D tentatively TRBD1 (5 bases). There are 16 residues in the CDR3. CDR1 is MNHNS and CDR2 is SASEGT in the germline V gene. The V end was cut by 10 bases, the J end by 4 bases, with 25 bases between. CDR3 loop: CAIRTSRRGSGYGYTF. Here the CDR3 DNA reads TGTGCCATCAGAACGTCCCGAAGGGGCTCTGGCTATGGCTACACCTTC.